Reported below is one T cell receptor beta chain. The antigen remains unidentified. This specimen belongs to a study of shared clonotypes between healthy human individuals. Turning to the study itself: Each donor contributed plates that comprised three CD4 naive, three CD4 memory, two CD8 naive and one CD8 memory. General observations from the study: Across subsets, estimated richness was generally greater for naive than for memory populations. Unshared clonotypes carried lower generation probabilities than those common to all four donors. Clonotype sharing among donors, it was expected, would be affected by sequencing depth.

The germline gives CDR1 SEHNR, CDR2 FQNEAQ (reference sequence). The length of the CDR3 is 16 residues. The ends lost 1 base at V and 5 bases at J; junction bases unmatched: 9. The method was immunoSEQ multiplex PCR; TCRdb's version includes in-frame clones alone and lacks a portion of them. The sample holds 500,000 or so clones, around 95% seen once. Sequenced input: naive CD4+ T cells sorted from blood. Subset: CD45RA+ positively selected. This chain joins TRBV7-9 and TRBJ1-1; TRBD1 matches 8 bases. The receptor comes from a woman aged 25 to 39 in good health. CDR3 sequence (DNA): TGTGCCAGCAGCTTAGTGTTCGTAACAGGGGGGACTGAAGCTTTCTTT. It translates to CASSLVFVTGGTEAFF.